These 19 T cell receptor beta chains originate from one sample sequenced in a study of cytomegalovirus exposure and HLA in healthy donors. TCRdb keeps only in-frame clones here, not all; method: immunoSEQ multiplex PCR. The sample comprises approximately 150,000 clones, approximately 81% of which are singletons, and 10% rests with the top ten. Sequenced input: PBMCs. These receptors all stem from a man aged 30 to 45 in good health and CMV-seropositive.

DNA for the CDR3: TGTGCCATCAGTGAAGGGGGAAGCAAGTACTTC. It yields the protein CAISEGGSKYF. V usage is TRBV10-3 and J usage is TRBJ2-7, with a weak D call TRBD1 (6 bases). Per the germline V gene, CDR1 is ENHRY and CDR2 is SYGVKD. The length of the CDR3 is 11 residues. V was clipped by 3 bases and J by 11 bases, with 11 bases between them.

Written as DNA, the CDR3 is TGCAGCGGACTAGCGGGGGGTACAGATACGCAGTATTTT. Its translation is CSGLAGGTDTQYF. The chain links TRBV29-1 to TRBJ2-3; TRBD2 matches at 13 bases. Germline values: CDR1 SQVTM, CDR2 ANQGSEA. J was trimmed by 3 bases and V by 7 bases; bases with no gene match: 1. The CDR3 covers 13 residues.

The rearrangement uses TRBV19 and TRBJ2-7; 9 bases align to TRBD1. The CDR3 is 15 amino acids. The germline gives CDR1 LNHDA, CDR2 SQIVND (reference sequence). Trimming cost V 6 bases and J 4 bases; bases outside gene matches: 10. The CDR3 bases are TGTGCCAGTAGAATTACGACAGGGGGTGCTTACGAGCAGTACTTC. It is translated as CASRITTGGAYEQYF.

The V and J genes are TRBV19 and TRBJ2-2, with a possible D match to TRBD2 (6 bases). Germline V gene lookup returns CDR1 LNHDA and CDR2 SQIVND (reference sequence). Trimming took off 3 bases at V and 4 bases at J, with 9 bases between the two ends. The CDR3 length is 14 residues. CDR3 nucleotide sequence: TGTGCCAGTAGTATGGGGGGAGGCACCGGGGAGCTGTTTTTT. Translated, it gives CASSMGGGTGELFF. Filled out from reference TRBV19 and TRBJ2-2, the complete variable domain reads DGGITQSPKYLFRKEGQNVTLSCEQNLNHDAMYWYRQDPGQGLRLIYYSQIVNDFQKGDIAEGYSVSREKKESFPLTVTSAQKNPTAFYLCASSMGGGTGELFFGEGSRLTVL.

The V call is TRBV28, the J call TRBJ1-1, with 7 positions matching TRBD1. CDR3 length: 15 residues. V was pared by 6 bases and J by 2 bases, with 9 bases of the junction left unmatched. Per the germline V gene, CDR1 is MDHEN and CDR2 is SYDVKM. Here the CDR3 DNA reads TGTGCCAGCAGCTCGCACGGGACAGAAAACACTGAAGCTTTCTTT. Translation gives CASSSHGTENTEAFF.

The chain is built from TRBV27 and TRBJ2-1; D not certain. Germline V CDR1 and CDR2: MNHEY, SMNVEV (reference sequence). The CDR3 runs to 16 residues. The V end was cut by 3 bases, the J end by 2 bases, with 14 bases between. CDR3 region: CASSFFATTTYNEQFF. The CDR3 DNA reads as TGTGCCAGCAGTTTTTTCGCAACAACAACCTACAATGAGCAGTTCTTC.

J is TRBJ2-1 and V is TRBV19, with D tentatively TRBD2 (6 bases). The length of the CDR3 is 13 residues. Germline V gene lookup returns CDR1 LNHDA and CDR2 SQIVND (reference sequence). V lost 3 bases, J lost 7 bases, and 10 bases lay in between. In DNA, the CDR3 is TGTGCCAGTAGTATCGGAGGGGTAAATGAGCAGTTCTTC. It is translated as CASSIGGVNEQFF.

The J gene is TRBJ1-4, the V gene TRBV4-3; D unclear. Germline-derived CDR1 and CDR2 are LGHNA and YSLEER. Trimming cost V 0 bases and J 6 bases, with 20 bases left between them. The CDR3 contains 18 residues. The CDR3 protein is CASSQDLNKNSGYEKLFF. The CDR3 DNA follows: TGCGCCAGCAGCCAAGATCTAAACAAGAACAGCGGATATGAAAAACTGTTTTTT.

This clone was seen only once. CDR3 coding DNA: TGTGCCAGCAGCGTGAGACAACAGGGATTGGGGGAGCTGTTTTTT. Translating it yields CASSVRQQGLGELFF. This chain connects TRBV9 to TRBJ2-2; tentative D call: TRBD1 (6 bases). Germline V gives CDR1 SGDLS, CDR2 YYNGEE. V gave up 2 bases and J gave up 8 bases, with 16 bases separating them. The CDR3 loop spans 15 amino acids.

This clone was seen only once. The rearrangement links TRBV6-5 to TRBJ2-3; 8 bases agree with TRBD1. The J segment lost 2 bases and the V segment lost 6 bases, leaving 7 bases of the junction unmatched. CDR3 length: 15 amino acids. From germline, CDR1 is MNHEY and CDR2 SVGAGI. Here the CDR3 reads CASSTGTGDTDTQYF. In DNA form, the CDR3 reads TGTGCCAGCAGCACCGGGACAGGCGACACAGATACGCAGTATTTT.

This clone has just a few counts. The V call is TRBV28, the J call TRBJ1-5; tentative D call: TRBD1 (5 bases). Germline V gene sequence: CDR1 MDHEN, CDR2 SYDVKM. The CDR3 is 15 amino acids. V lost 6 bases and J lost 3, with 15 bases in between. The CDR3 spells CASSMGLRLNQPQHF. The CDR3, as DNA: TGTGCCAGCAGCATGGGACTGCGACTCAATCAGCCCCAGCATTTT.

The chain couples TRBV6-1 to TRBJ2-1; no definite D call. The CDR3 contains 14 residues. V gave up 3 bases and J gave up 1 base, with 7 bases separating them. Looked up from germline, CDR1 is MNHNS and CDR2 is SASEGT. The DNA for the CDR3 is TGTGCCAGCAGTGACGAGATATCCTACAATGAGCAGTTCTTC. Protein sequence: CASSDEISYNEQFF.

CDR3 bases: TGTGCCAGCAGCCGCGGGAATTACAATGAGCAGTTCTTC. It yields the protein CASSRGNYNEQFF. The chain is built from TRBV13 and TRBJ2-1; D is perhaps TRBD2 (6 bases). Per germline, CDR1 PRHDT and CDR2 FYEKMQ (reference sequence). The V gene lost 5 bases and the J gene lost 4 bases, with 9 bases spanning the gap. The CDR3 covers 13 residues.

The sample holds a few counts of this clone. The CDR3 protein is CASSMGDRSYSPLHF. CDR3 nucleotides: TGTGCCAGCAGCATGGGAGACAGGAGTTATTCACCCCTCCACTTT. The V and J genes are TRBV7-9 and TRBJ1-6; TRBD1 is a possible D gene (6 bases). CDR1 is SEHNR, CDR2 FQNEAQ, per germline (reference sequence). Trimming shortened V by 5 bases and J by 8 bases, and 16 bases separated the two germline ends. There are 15 residues in the CDR3.

This chain connects TRBV6-1 to TRBJ2-2; 13 bases match TRBD2. Germline trimming cut 7 bases from V and 7 bases from J; bases unmatched to any gene: 6. The germline CDR1 and CDR2 sequences are MNHNS and SASEGT. The length of the CDR3 is 15 residues. The CDR3 protein is CASIGLAGVGGELFF. CDR3 in DNA: TGTGCCAGCATCGGACTAGCGGGAGTCGGCGGGGAGCTGTTTTTT.

The chain carries TRBV10-3 and TRBJ2-5, with TRBD1 matching 9 bases. There are 14 residues in the CDR3. V shed 7 bases, J shed 3 bases, and the junction held 6 bases outside the gene matches. Germline V lookup: CDR1 ENHRY, CDR2 SYGVKD. CDR3 nucleotides: TGTGCCATCAACGTGGGACAGGGAGAAGAGACCCAGTACTTC. It encodes CAINVGQGEETQYF.

The chain uses TRBV30 and TRBJ1-1; D is unresolved. This CDR3 spans 12 amino acids. V lost 2 bases and J lost 0, with 4 bases in between. CDR1 GTSNPN and CDR2 SVGIG come from the germline V gene (reference sequence). CDR3 amino acids: CAWSRVNTEAFF. The CDR3 nucleotides are TGTGCCTGGAGTCGGGTGAACACTGAAGCTTTCTTT.

V is TRBV7-8 and J is TRBJ2-7, with TRBD2 as a possible D gene (6 bases). Germline CDR1 is SGHVS and CDR2 is FQNEAQ. V shed 3 bases and J shed 0 bases, with 12 bases lying between them. The CDR3 is made up of 15 amino acids. The CDR3 protein is CASSFPGEISYEQYF. The CDR3 DNA reads as TGTGCCAGCAGCTTTCCGGGGGAGATCTCCTACGAGCAGTACTTC.

The chain has TRBV19 and TRBJ1-5; the match to TRBD1 covers 7 bases. The length of the CDR3 is 19 residues. Unmatched junction bases numbered 18, after V lost 4 bases and J lost 3 bases. The germline CDR1 and CDR2 sequences are LNHDA and SQIVND (reference sequence). The CDR3 reads CASSRLLPADRPYNQPQHF. The CDR3 nucleotides read TGTGCCAGTAGTAGACTACTCCCGGCGGACAGGCCTTACAATCAGCCCCAGCATTTT.